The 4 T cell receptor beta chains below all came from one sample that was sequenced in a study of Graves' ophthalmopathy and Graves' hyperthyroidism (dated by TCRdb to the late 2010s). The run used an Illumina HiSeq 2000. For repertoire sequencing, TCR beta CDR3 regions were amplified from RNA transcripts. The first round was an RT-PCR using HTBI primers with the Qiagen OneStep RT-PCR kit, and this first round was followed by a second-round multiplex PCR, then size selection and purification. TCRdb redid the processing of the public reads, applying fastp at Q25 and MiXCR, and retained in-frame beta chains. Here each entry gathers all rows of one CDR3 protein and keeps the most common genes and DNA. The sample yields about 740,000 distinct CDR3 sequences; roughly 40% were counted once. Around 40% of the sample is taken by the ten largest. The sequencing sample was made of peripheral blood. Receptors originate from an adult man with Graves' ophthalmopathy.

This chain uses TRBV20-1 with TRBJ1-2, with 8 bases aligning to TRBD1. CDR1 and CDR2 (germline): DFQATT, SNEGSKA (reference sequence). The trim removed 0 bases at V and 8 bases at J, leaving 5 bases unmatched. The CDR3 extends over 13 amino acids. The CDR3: CSARDRGRQGYTF. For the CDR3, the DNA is TGCAGTGCTAGAGACAGGGGGCGGCAGGGCTACACCTTC.

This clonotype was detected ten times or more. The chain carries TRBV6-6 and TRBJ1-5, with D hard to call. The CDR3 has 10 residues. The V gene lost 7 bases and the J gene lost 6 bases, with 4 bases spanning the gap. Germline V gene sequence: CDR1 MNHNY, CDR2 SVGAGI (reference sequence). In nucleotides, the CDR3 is TGTGCCAGCAATCGTCAGCCCCAGCATTTT. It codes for CASNRQPQHF.

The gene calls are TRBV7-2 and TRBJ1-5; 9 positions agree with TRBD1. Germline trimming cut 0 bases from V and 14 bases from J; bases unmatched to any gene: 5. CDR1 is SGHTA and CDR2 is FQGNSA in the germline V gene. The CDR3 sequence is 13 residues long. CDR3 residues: CASSLAGQGLEHF. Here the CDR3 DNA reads TGTGCCAGCAGCTTAGCGGGACAGGGCCTCGAGCATTTT.

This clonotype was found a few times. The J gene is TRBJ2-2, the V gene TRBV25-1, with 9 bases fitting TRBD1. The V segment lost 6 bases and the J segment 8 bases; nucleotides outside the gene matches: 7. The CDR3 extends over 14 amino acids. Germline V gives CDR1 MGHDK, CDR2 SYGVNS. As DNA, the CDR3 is TGTGCCAGCAGCAATACAGGGGGCGGAGGGGAGCTGTTTTTT. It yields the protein CASSNTGGGGELFF.